Presented here are 2 T cell receptor beta chains from one specimen sequenced in a study of cytomegalovirus exposure and HLA in healthy donors. A multiplex PCR was run with 60 Vbeta primers and 13 Jbeta primers. The data were produced by immunoSEQ multiplex PCR, yet TCRdb's version contains in-frame clones alone and is incomplete. Counted here are some 150,000 clones, roughly four fifths occurring once; the ten biggest clones make up about 11%. Sequencing used PBMCs. Receptors were obtained from a man aged 45 to 65 in good health and CMV-seropositive.

This chain connects TRBV19 to TRBJ1-2, with TRBD1 matching over 9 bases. The CDR3 spans 20 residues. CDR1 and CDR2 from the germline V gene are LNHDA and SQIVND (reference sequence). V trimming: 6 bases; J trimming: 0 bases; junction bases outside the gene matches: 20. In DNA, the CDR3 is TGTGCCAGTAGACCCTGGGCAGGGACAGGGCTGTCTTCATCTAACTATGGCTACACCTTC. Protein sequence: CASRPWAGTGLSSSNYGYTF.

This chain joins TRBV18 and TRBJ2-5; 7 bases line up with TRBD1. V lost 8 bases and J lost 2; bases outside the gene matches: 8. Germline V CDR1 and CDR2: KGHSH, LQKENI. The CDR3 totals 14 residues. Here the CDR3 reads CASLSTGYQETQYF. The CDR3 nucleotides read TGTGCCAGCCTCTCGACAGGGTATCAAGAGACCCAGTACTTC.